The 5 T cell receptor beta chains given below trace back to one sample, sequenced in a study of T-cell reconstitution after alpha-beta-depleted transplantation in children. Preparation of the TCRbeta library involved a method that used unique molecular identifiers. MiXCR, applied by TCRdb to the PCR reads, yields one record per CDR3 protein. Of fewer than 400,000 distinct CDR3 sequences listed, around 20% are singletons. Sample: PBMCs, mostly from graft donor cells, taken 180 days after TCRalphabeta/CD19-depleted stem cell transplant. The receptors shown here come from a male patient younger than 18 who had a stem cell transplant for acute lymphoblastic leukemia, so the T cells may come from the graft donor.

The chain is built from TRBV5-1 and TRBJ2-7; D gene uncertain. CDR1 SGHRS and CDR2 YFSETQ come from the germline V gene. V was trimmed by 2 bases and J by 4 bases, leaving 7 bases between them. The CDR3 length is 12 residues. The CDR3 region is CASSLHVYEQYF. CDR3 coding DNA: TGCGCCAGCAGCTTACACGTTTACGAGCAGTACTTC.

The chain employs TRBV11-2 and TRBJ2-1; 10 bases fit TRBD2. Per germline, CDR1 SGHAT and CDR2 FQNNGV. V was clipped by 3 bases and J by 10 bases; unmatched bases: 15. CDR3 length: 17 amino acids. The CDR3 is CASSFQHGSGRAGEQFF. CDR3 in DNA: TGTGCCAGCAGCTTCCAACACGGAAGCGGGAGGGCCGGGGAGCAGTTCTTC. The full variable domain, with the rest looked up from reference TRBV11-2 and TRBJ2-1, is EAGVAQSPRYKIIEKRQSVAFWCNPISGHATLYWYQQILGQGPKLLIQFQNNGVVDDSQLPKDRFSAERLKGVDSTLKIQPAKLEDSAVYLCASSFQHGSGRAGEQFFGPGTRLTVL.

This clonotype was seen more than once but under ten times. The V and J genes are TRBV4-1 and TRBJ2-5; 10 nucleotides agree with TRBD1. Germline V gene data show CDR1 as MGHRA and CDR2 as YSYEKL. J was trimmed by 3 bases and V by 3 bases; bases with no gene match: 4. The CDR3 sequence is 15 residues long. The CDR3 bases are TGCGCCAGCAGCCAGCCGACAGGGGGCGAAGAGACCCAGTACTTC. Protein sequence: CASSQPTGGEETQYF.

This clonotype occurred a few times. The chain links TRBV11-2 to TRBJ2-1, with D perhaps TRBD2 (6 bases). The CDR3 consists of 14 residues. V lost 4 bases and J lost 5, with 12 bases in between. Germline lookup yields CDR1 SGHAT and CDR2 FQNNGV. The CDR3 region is CASSSLLANNEQFF. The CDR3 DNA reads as TGTGCCAGCAGCTCGCTACTAGCAAACAATGAGCAGTTCTTC. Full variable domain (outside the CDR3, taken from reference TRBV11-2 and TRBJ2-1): EAGVAQSPRYKIIEKRQSVAFWCNPISGHATLYWYQQILGQGPKLLIQFQNNGVVDDSQLPKDRFSAERLKGVDSTLKIQPAKLEDSAVYLCASSSLLANNEQFFGPGTRLTVL.

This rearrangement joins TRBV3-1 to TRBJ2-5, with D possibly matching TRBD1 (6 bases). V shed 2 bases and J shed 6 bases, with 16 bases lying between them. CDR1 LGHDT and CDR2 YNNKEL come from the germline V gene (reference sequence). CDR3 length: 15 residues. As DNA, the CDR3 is TGTGCCAGCAGCCAAAGCACAGGGAAGGTGAAGACCCAGTACTTC. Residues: CASSQSTGKVKTQYF.